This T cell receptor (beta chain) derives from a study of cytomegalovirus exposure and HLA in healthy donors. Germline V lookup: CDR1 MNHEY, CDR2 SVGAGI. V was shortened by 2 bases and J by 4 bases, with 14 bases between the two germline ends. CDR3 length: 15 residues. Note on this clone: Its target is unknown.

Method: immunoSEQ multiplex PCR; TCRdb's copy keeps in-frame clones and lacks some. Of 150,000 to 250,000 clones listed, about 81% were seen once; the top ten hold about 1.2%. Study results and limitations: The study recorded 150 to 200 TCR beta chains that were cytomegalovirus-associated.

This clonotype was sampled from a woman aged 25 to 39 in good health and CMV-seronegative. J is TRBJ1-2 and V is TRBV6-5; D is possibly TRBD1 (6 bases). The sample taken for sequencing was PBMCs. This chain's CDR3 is CASSYASQGLYGYTF. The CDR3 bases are TGTGCCAGCAGTTACGCGTCTCAGGGGCTCTATGGCTACACCTTC.